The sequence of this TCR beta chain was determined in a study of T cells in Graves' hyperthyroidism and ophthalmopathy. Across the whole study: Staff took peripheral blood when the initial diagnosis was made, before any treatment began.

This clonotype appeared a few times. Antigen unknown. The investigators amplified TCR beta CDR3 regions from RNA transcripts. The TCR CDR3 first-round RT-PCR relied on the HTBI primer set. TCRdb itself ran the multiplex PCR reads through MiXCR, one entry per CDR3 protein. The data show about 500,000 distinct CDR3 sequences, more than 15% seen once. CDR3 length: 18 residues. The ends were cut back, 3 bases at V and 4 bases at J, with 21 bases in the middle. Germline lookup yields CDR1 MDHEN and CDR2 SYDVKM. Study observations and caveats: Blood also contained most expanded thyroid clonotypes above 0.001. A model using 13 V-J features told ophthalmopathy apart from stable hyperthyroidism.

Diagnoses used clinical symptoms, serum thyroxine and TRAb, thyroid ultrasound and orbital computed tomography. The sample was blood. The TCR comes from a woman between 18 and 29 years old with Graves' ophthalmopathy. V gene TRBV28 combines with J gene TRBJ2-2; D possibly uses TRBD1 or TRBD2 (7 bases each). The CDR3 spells CASSLGGTAPRATGELFF. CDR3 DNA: TGTGCCAGCAGTTTGGGGGGGACAGCACCTCGGGCCACCGGGGAGCTGTTTTTT.